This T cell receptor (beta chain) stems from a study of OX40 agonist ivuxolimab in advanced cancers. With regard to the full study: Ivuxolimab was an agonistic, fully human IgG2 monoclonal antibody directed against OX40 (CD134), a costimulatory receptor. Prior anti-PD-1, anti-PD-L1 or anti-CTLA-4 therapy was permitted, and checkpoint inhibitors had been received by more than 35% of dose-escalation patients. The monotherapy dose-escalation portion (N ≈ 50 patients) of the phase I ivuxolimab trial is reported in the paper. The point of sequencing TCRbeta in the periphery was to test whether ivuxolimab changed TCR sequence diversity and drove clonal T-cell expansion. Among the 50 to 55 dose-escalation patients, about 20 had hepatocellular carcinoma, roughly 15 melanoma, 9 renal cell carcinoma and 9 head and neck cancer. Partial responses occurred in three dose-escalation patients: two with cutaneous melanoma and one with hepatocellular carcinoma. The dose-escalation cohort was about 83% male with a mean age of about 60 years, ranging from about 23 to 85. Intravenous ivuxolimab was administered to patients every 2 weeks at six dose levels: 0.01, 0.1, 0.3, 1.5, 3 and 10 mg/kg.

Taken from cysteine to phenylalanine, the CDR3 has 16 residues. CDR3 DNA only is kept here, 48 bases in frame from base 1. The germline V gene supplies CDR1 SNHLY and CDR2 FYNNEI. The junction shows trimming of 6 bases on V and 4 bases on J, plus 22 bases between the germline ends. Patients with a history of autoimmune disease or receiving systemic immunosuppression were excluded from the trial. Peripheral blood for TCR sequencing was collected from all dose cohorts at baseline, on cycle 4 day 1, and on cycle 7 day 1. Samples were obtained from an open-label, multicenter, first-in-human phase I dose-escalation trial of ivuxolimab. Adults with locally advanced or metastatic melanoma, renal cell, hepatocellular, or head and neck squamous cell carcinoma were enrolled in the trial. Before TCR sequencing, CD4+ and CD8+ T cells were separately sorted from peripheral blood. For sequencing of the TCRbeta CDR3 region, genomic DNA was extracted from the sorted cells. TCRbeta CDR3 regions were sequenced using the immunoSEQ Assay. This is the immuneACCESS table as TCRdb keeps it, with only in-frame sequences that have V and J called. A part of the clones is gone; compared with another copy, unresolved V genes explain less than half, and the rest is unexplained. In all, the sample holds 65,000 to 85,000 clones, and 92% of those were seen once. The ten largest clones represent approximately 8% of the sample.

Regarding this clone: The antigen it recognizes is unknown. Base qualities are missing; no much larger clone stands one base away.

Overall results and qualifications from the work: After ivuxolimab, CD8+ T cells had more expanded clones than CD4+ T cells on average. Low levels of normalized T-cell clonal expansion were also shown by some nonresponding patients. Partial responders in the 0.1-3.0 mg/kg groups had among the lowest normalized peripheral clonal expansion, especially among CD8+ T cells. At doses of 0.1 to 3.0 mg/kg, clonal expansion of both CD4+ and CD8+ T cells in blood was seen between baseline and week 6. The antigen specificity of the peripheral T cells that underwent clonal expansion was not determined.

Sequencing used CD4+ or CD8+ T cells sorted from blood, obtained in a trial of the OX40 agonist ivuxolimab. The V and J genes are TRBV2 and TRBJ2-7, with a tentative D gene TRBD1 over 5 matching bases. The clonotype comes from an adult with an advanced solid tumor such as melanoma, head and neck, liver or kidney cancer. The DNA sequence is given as TGTGCCAGCAGAGTCTGGGAAGGGGCAGAAGATTACGAGCAGTACTTC. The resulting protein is CASRVWEGAEDYEQYF.